Each of the 7 T cell receptor beta chains below was sequenced from the same sample in a study of T cell responses to AZD1222 COVID-19 vaccine. The assay was immunoSEQ multiplex PCR, and TCRdb's table has in-frame clones only and misses some. The table records fewer than 200,000 clones, 87% of them present only once. The sample in question was peripheral blood, obtained 28 days after the second AZD1222 dose. Every receptor here comes from an adult who received the AZD1222 COVID-19 vaccine.

As for this clone: Other DNA sequences in this sample translate to the same CDR3. This chain uses TRBV6-5 with TRBJ1-1; 8 nucleotides align to TRBD1. From germline, CDR1 is MNHEY and CDR2 SVGAGI. The CDR3 sequence is 13 residues long. The trim removed 6 bases at V and 3 bases at J, leaving 3 bases unmatched. This CDR3 is CASREDRDTEAFF. As DNA, the CDR3 is TGTGCCAGCAGGGAGGACAGGGACACTGAAGCTTTCTTT.

The V gene is TRBV19, the J gene TRBJ1-1, with 8 bases aligning to TRBD1. J was trimmed by 1 base and V by 6 bases; bases with no gene match: 4. This CDR3 has 14 amino acids. Germline CDR1 and CDR2: LNHDA and SQIVND (reference sequence). CDR3 sequence: CASRDRGGNTEAFF. As DNA, the CDR3 is TGTGCCAGTAGAGACAGGGGAGGGAACACTGAAGCTTTCTTT.

This sequence joins TRBV9 and TRBJ2-7, with 7 bases fitting TRBD1. This CDR3 is 14 amino acids long. Trimming cost V 4 bases and J 4 bases; bases outside gene matches: 8. The germline V gene has CDR1 SGDLS and CDR2 YYNGEE. CDR3 amino acids: CASSPSGQLYEQYF. CDR3 sequence (DNA): TGTGCCAGCAGCCCCTCGGGACAGTTGTACGAGCAGTACTTC.

The chain links TRBV30 to TRBJ1-1; D might be TRBD1 (6 bases). Trimming left V 5 bases short and J 4 bases short, with 11 bases between. Germline values: CDR1 GTSNPN, CDR2 SVGIG (reference sequence). The CDR3 runs 12 residues. CDR3 nucleotides: TGTGCCTGGGGAACACAGGGCACTGAAGCTTTCTTT. Protein: CAWGTQGTEAFF.

This chain uses TRBV9 with TRBJ2-1; 15 bases align to TRBD2. CDR3 size: 17 residues. Unmatched junction bases numbered 6, after V lost 4 bases and J lost 4 bases. Germline V lookup: CDR1 SGDLS, CDR2 YYNGEE. The chain's CDR3 is CASSPGTSGGRYNEQFF. For the CDR3, the DNA is TGTGCCAGCAGCCCTGGGACTAGCGGGGGGAGATACAATGAGCAGTTCTTC.

This clone has a single count. The chain joins TRBV2 to TRBJ2-3; D is unclear. The germline CDR1 and CDR2 sequences are SNHLY and FYNNEI. V lost 3 bases to trimming and J lost 6 bases, with 19 bases between them. The CDR3 is 16 residues long. CDR3 loop: CASSDGWARSEDTQYF. In DNA, the CDR3 is TGTGCCAGCAGTGATGGGTGGGCTAGAAGCGAGGATACGCAGTATTTT.

The V gene is TRBV4-1, the J gene TRBJ2-2, with TRBD2 identical over 10 bases. Germline V CDR1 and CDR2: MGHRA, YSYEKL. V trimming: 1 base; J trimming: 3 bases; junction bases outside the gene matches: 5. This CDR3 region has 17 residues. Here the CDR3 DNA reads TGCGCCAGCAGCCAAGGGACAGCGGGGGGGGACACCGGGGAGCTGTTTTTT. Translated, it gives CASSQGTAGGDTGELFF.